Listed below are T cell receptor beta chains from one sample, sequenced in a study of cytomegalovirus exposure and HLA in healthy donors. Using immunoSEQ multiplex PCR, the repertoire was profiled, and TCRdb retains in-frame clones only, with some absent. The table includes approximately 150,000 clones, roughly nine tenths detected once. Sequenced: PBMCs. The receptors stem from a woman between 18 and 29 years old in good health and CMV-seropositive. The CDR3 runs from the conserved cysteine through the conserved F or W. The D gene is left open where the match is weak. Rows may omit the clone size; those that give it use once, few, many or a size class.

clone size	D gene	V gene	J gene	CDR3 protein	CDR3 DNA
.	TRBD1	TRBV6-5	TRBJ2-7	CASRNRGTGEQYF	TGTGCCAGCAGGAACAGGGGAACTGGCGAGCAGTACTTC
.	.	TRBV7-9	TRBJ1-2	CASSSTLKDGYTF	TGTGCCAGCAGCTCAACATTAAAAGATGGCTACACCTTC
.	.	TRBV25-1	TRBJ2-2	CASTIGGGGGELFF	TGTGCCAGCACCATAGGAGGGGGCGGCGGGGAGCTGTTTTTT
.	.	TRBV5-4	TRBJ2-1	CASSSGLVSSYNEQFF	TGTGCCAGCAGCTCGGGACTCGTGAGCTCCTACAATGAGCAGTTCTTC
.	TRBD1	TRBV15	TRBJ1-5	CATSSGQGPRNQPQHF	TGTGCCACCAGCTCCGGACAGGGTCCCCGCAATCAGCCCCAGCATTTT
.	.	TRBV27	TRBJ1-5	CASRSGGGQPQHF	TGTGCCAGTCGGTCGGGGGGAGGTCAGCCCCAGCATTTT
.	.	TRBV5-6	TRBJ2-7	CASSFLKKGAGYRYEQYF	TGTGCCAGCAGCTTTTTGAAAAAGGGGGCGGGATACCGCTACGAGCAGTACTTC
.	TRBD2	TRBV28	TRBJ2-5	CASSGNEAGSLQETQYF	TGTGCCAGCAGTGGGAATGAAGCGGGATCTCTCCAAGAGACCCAGTACTTC
.	.	TRBV27	TRBJ2-3	CASSYYPGDTQYF	TGTGCCAGCAGTTACTACCCGGGAGATACGCAGTATTTT
.	TRBD2	TRBV5-1	TRBJ2-5	CASSSISGEETQYF	TGCGCCAGCAGTTCCATTAGCGGGGAAGAGACCCAGTACTTC
.	TRBD2	TRBV7-9	TRBJ2-2	CAGHSRPAGYTTGELFF	TGTGCCGGTCATAGCCGGCCAGCGGGGTATACCACCGGGGAGCTGTTTTTT
.	TRBD2	TRBV7-6	TRBJ2-3	CASGWGLAGPTDTQYF	TGTGCCAGCGGTTGGGGGCTAGCGGGACCCACAGATACGCAGTATTTT
few	TRBD2	TRBV7-3	TRBJ2-5	CASSLREGETQYF	TGTGCCAGCAGCTTAAGGGAGGGGGAGACCCAGTACTTC
.	TRBD1	TRBV9	TRBJ1-2	CASSVVTGTGDGYTF	TGTGCCAGCAGCGTAGTGACGGGGACAGGGGATGGCTACACCTTC
.	.	TRBV7-6	TRBJ2-3	CASSLGGTTDTQYF	TGTGCCAGCAGCTTAGGAGGAACCACAGATACGCAGTATTTT
once	TRBD1	TRBV28	TRBJ1-5	CAGKTGNNQPQHF	TGTGCCGGAAAGACAGGGAACAATCAGCCCCAGCATTTT
.	TRBD2	TRBV14	TRBJ2-3	CASSQGPLTSGRDRTQYF	TGTGCCAGCAGCCAAGGACCGTTGACTAGCGGGAGGGACCGTACGCAGTATTTT
.	TRBD2	TRBV18	TRBJ2-3	CASSRNSGLAGSDTQYF	TGTGCCAGCTCACGGAATTCCGGACTAGCGGGATCAGATACGCAGTATTTT
.	.	TRBV9	TRBJ1-1	CASSVRPTLNTEAFF	TGTGCCAGCAGCGTCAGGCCGACACTGAACACTGAAGCTTTCTTT
.	.	TRBV30	TRBJ2-7	CASAGTSYEQYF	TGTGCCTCTGCGGGCACCTCCTACGAGCAGTACTTC
.	.	TRBV11-1	TRBJ2-4	CASSYQGGRDIQYF	TGTGCCAGCAGTTATCAGGGTGGACGGGACATTCAGTACTTC
.	TRBD1	TRBV5-1	TRBJ1-4	CASRTGTNEKLFF	TGCGCCAGTCGGACAGGGACTAATGAAAAACTGTTTTTT
.	.	TRBV28	TRBJ2-3	CASEAGAADTQYF	TGTGCCAGCGAGGCAGGGGCCGCAGATACGCAGTATTTT
.	.	TRBV10-3	TRBJ2-7	CAISEEGLLYEQYF	TGTGCCATCAGTGAGGAGGGACTCCTCTACGAGCAGTACTTC
.	TRBD1	TRBV28	TRBJ2-2	CASSSQTGGIGELFF	TGTGCCAGCAGCTCCCAGACAGGGGGCATCGGGGAGCTGTTTTTT
.	TRBD1	TRBV9	TRBJ2-1	CASSVEDRGTREQFF	TGTGCCAGCAGCGTAGAGGACAGGGGGACTAGGGAGCAGTTCTTC
.	TRBD2	TRBV10-3	TRBJ2-5	CAISEGAGGETQYF	TGTGCCATCAGTGAAGGAGCGGGGGGAGAGACCCAGTACTTC
.	TRBD1	TRBV6-1	TRBJ1-1	CASSVTGQGNTEAFF	TGTGCCAGCAGTGTTACGGGACAGGGGAACACTGAAGCTTTCTTT
.	TRBD2	TRBV28	TRBJ2-3	CASSSRRGDDTQYF	TGTGCCAGCAGTTCCCGGCGGGGGGACGATACGCAGTATTTT
.	.	TRBV11-2	TRBJ2-3	CASSPGVTDTQYF	TGTGCCAGCAGCCCAGGGGTTACAGATACGCAGTATTTT
.	.	TRBV5-4	TRBJ2-2	CASSLGQVSGELFF	TGTGCCAGCAGCTTGGGACAGGTTAGCGGGGAGCTGTTTTTT
.	.	TRBV19	TRBJ1-5	CASTGEDLNQPQHF	TGTGCCAGTACCGGGGAGGACCTCAATCAGCCCCAGCATTTT
.	.	TRBV6-5	TRBJ2-1	CASSYGGTESNEQFF	TGTGCCAGCAGTTACGGCGGGACGGAGAGCAATGAGCAGTTCTTC
.	TRBD1	TRBV5-4	TRBJ2-5	CASSPGQGGTQYF	TGTGCCAGCAGCCCCGGACAGGGGGGGACCCAGTACTTC
.	.	TRBV21-1	TRBJ2-7	CASSKGTLRYF	TGTGCCAGCAGCAAAGGGACACTCCGCTACTTC
.	TRBD2	TRBV2	TRBJ2-7	CASRRLAGGNEQYF	TGTGCCAGCAGACGACTAGCGGGAGGAAACGAGCAGTACTTC
.	TRBD2	TRBV15	TRBJ2-2	CATSRITPQRGGELFF	TGTGCCACCAGCAGAATAACCCCCCAGCGGGGCGGGGAGCTGTTTTTT
.	.	TRBV13	TRBJ1-1	CASSPRVGDTEAFF	TGTGCCAGCAGCCCCAGGGTAGGGGACACTGAAGCTTTCTTT
.	TRBD2	TRBV14	TRBJ2-2	CASSPLAGSTGELFF	TGTGCCAGCAGCCCGCTAGCGGGATCCACCGGGGAGCTGTTTTTT
.	TRBD2	TRBV9	TRBJ2-2	CASSPRWLAGGFGELFF	TGTGCCAGCAGCCCCCGATGGCTAGCGGGAGGGTTCGGGGAGCTGTTTTTT
.	.	TRBV10-3	TRBJ2-1	CATEGVNEQFF	TGTGCCACCGAGGGTGTCAATGAGCAGTTCTTC
.	.	TRBV28	TRBJ2-7	CASRRLDSYEQYF	TGTGCCAGCAGACGGTTAGATTCCTACGAGCAGTACTTC
.	.	TRBV6-5	TRBJ2-1	CASSSTGYEQFF	TGTGCCAGCAGTTCCACAGGCTATGAGCAGTTCTTC
.	.	TRBV7-8	TRBJ1-4	CASRRRYIGEKLFF	TGTGCCAGCAGACGGAGGTACATCGGCGAAAAACTGTTTTTT
.	TRBD2	TRBV10-3	TRBJ2-3	CAISAGTSDTDTQYF	TGTGCCATCAGTGCCGGGACTAGCGACACAGATACGCAGTATTTT
.	.	TRBV6-1	TRBJ1-2	CASSESGKGGYTF	TGTGCCAGCAGTGAATCGGGAAAGGGAGGCTACACCTTC
once	TRBD2	TRBV5-6	TRBJ2-3	CASSSSREVLDTQYF	TGTGCCAGCAGCTCCTCGCGGGAGGTCCTAGATACGCAGTATTTT
.	TRBD1	TRBV7-9	TRBJ1-2	CASTNRGDGYTF	TGTGCCAGCACCAACAGGGGCGATGGCTACACCTTC
.	TRBD2	TRBV7-3	TRBJ2-2	CASSLKAGGGELFF	TGTGCCAGCAGCTTAAAGGCGGGAGGCGGGGAGCTGTTTTTT
.	TRBD2	TRBV15	TRBJ2-5	CATSRDGGRAEGKTQYF	TGTGCCACCAGCAGAGATGGCGGGAGGGCCGAGGGGAAGACCCAGTACTTC
.	TRBD1	TRBV11-2	TRBJ2-7	CASSLDWTGGYEQYF	TGTGCCAGCAGCTTAGACTGGACAGGGGGATACGAGCAGTACTTC
.	.	TRBV2	TRBJ1-6	CASSLVASQGNSPLHF	TGTGCCAGCAGTTTAGTAGCCAGCCAGGGGAATTCACCCCTCCACTTT
.	TRBD1	TRBV30	TRBJ1-1	CAWSVEAGGRGTEAFF	TGTGCCTGGAGTGTGGAGGCAGGGGGCCGTGGCACTGAAGCTTTCTTT
.	.	TRBV18	TRBJ1-4	CASSPGYRAGNEKLFF	TGTGCCAGCTCACCGGGTTACAGGGCCGGTAATGAAAAACTGTTTTTT
.	TRBD2	TRBV6-6	TRBJ2-7	CASRSPGTSGSYEQYF	TGTGCCAGCAGATCCCCCGGGACTAGCGGCTCCTACGAGCAGTACTTC
few	TRBD1	TRBV30	TRBJ2-7	CAWRTGTVSSYEQYF	TGTGCCTGGAGGACCGGGACAGTAAGCTCCTACGAGCAGTACTTC
.	.	TRBV11-2	TRBJ1-1	CASSLREVTEAFF	TGTGCCAGCAGCTTACGGGAGGTCACTGAAGCTTTCTTT
.	.	TRBV30	TRBJ2-7	CAATPSGVEQYF	TGTGCCGCCACACCCAGCGGCGTCGAGCAGTACTTC
.	.	TRBV9	TRBJ1-1	CASSSGQSNTEAFF	TGTGCCAGCAGCTCTGGACAGTCGAACACTGAAGCTTTCTTT
.	TRBD1	TRBV6-1	TRBJ1-2	CASSESEPGGALGWHGYTF	TGTGCCAGCAGTGAATCCGAACCAGGGGGCGCTTTAGGGTGGCATGGCTACACCTTC